The next 15 T cell receptor beta chains were all read from a single sample in a study of blood T cell repertoires in COVID-19. Profiling relied on immunoSEQ multiplex PCR, and the TCRdb table lists in-frame clones only, not all of them. Among 200,000 to 300,000 clones listed, about four fifths were seen once. Sequencing input: peripheral blood. The receptors derive from an elderly woman with COVID-19, enrolled during active disease.

This clone was seen a few times. The chain combines TRBV7-3 with TRBJ2-1; TRBD2 might be the D (5 bases). The CDR3 is 14 residues long. Between the trimmed V and J ends, which lost 6 bases and 9 bases, there was a span of 18 bases. Germline loops: CDR1 SGHTA, CDR2 FQGTGA. CDR3 in amino acids: CASSSRGGYGEQFF. CDR3 DNA: TGTGCCAGCAGTTCTAGAGGAGGTTACGGTGAGCAGTTCTTC.

The rearrangement uses TRBV5-1 and TRBJ1-2; D is unresolved. Germline CDR1 is SGHRS and CDR2 is YFSETQ. The CDR3 loop spans 13 amino acids. Deletions cut 9 bases from V and 2 bases from J, with 14 bases between. For the CDR3, the DNA is TGCGCCACCGGCACCAACAGCAACTATGGCTACACCTTC. This gives the protein CATGTNSNYGYTF. The entire variable domain, with the rest obtained from reference TRBV5-1 and TRBJ1-2, is as follows: KAGVTQTPRYLIKTRGQQVTLSCSPISGHRSVSWYQQTPGQGLQFLFEYFSETQRNKGNFPGRFSGRQFSNSRSEMNVSTLELGDSALYLCATGTNSNYGYTFGSGTRLTVV.

The chain carries TRBV7-9 and TRBJ2-2; maybe TRBD2 (5 bases). Germline values: CDR1 SEHNR, CDR2 FQNEAQ (reference sequence). Trimming cost V 10 bases and J 5 bases, with 14 bases left between them. The CDR3 is 13 residues long. CDR3 DNA sequence: TGTGCCACCGGCAACCCGGGGACCGGGGAGCTGTTTTTT. The encoded protein is CATGNPGTGELFF.

The chain links TRBV7-2 to TRBJ2-6, with TRBD1 identical over 7 bases. The CDR3 loop spans 16 amino acids. Trimming cost V 5 bases and J 0 bases; bases outside gene matches: 4. CDR1 is SGHTA and CDR2 is FQGNSA in the germline V gene. The CDR3 loop reads CASSLTGSSGANVLTF. The CDR3 coding sequence is TGTGCCAGCAGCCTGACAGGGAGCTCTGGGGCCAACGTCCTGACTTTC.

This clone was counted a single time. The rearrangement uses TRBV15 and TRBJ2-3; 8 nucleotides line up with TRBD2. V gave up 1 base and J gave up 4 bases; unmatched junction bases: 4. There are 15 residues in the CDR3. The germline V gene encodes CDR1 LNHNV and CDR2 YYDKDF (reference sequence). DNA for the CDR3: TGTGCCACCAGCAGAGGGCGGGGGGTTGCAGATACGCAGTATTTT. Translating it yields CATSRGRGVADTQYF. The variable domain in full, completed from reference TRBV15 and TRBJ2-3, reads DAMVIQNPRYQVTQFGKPVTLSCSQTLNHNVMYWYQQKSSQAPKLLFHYYDKDFNNEADTPDNFQSRRPNTSFCFLDIRSPGLGDTAMYLCATSRGRGVADTQYFGPGTRLTVL.

The V and J genes are TRBV4-1 and TRBJ2-1; TRBD2 might be the D (7 bases). The CDR3 spans 15 residues. Germline loops: CDR1 MGHRA, CDR2 YSYEKL. V lost 3 bases, J lost 7 bases, and 16 bases lay in between. Written as DNA, the CDR3 is TGCGCCAGCAGCCACCGGACGGGGGGCGTGAATGAGCAGTTCTTC. Translating gives CASSHRTGGVNEQFF.

This chain links TRBV30 with TRBJ1-6, with TRBD1 matching 8 bases. The junction had 4 bases not matched to a gene; V was cut back by 0 bases and J by 9 bases. Germline lookup yields CDR1 GTSNPN and CDR2 SVGIG (reference sequence). The CDR3 contains 14 residues. The CDR3 nucleotides are TGTGCCTGGAGTGTACAGGGGGGAACTTCACCCCTCCACTTT. Translating it yields CAWSVQGGTSPLHF.

The chain links TRBV7-3 to TRBJ1-2; TRBD1 aligns across 7 bases. Trimming at V came to 4 bases and at J to 5 bases, leaving 4 bases not matched to a gene. This CDR3 region has 13 residues. The germline V gene has CDR1 SGHTA and CDR2 FQGTGA. The CDR3 loop reads CASSSTGDYGYTF. The CDR3 DNA is TGTGCCAGCAGCTCAACAGGGGATTATGGCTACACCTTC.

The chain couples TRBV18 to TRBJ2-7; D not resolved. The CDR3 extends over 13 amino acids. The V and J ends lost 10 bases and 6 bases respectively, with 19 bases between them. Per the germline V gene, CDR1 is KGHSH and CDR2 is LQKENI. CDR3 region: CATSGSSGGEQYF. DNA of the CDR3: TGTGCCACTTCCGGAAGTTCGGGTGGCGAGCAGTACTTC.

This chain links TRBV7-2 with TRBJ2-5; 7 nucleotides match TRBD2. The germline CDR1 and CDR2 sequences are SGHTA and FQGNSA. This CDR3 region has 14 residues. V gave up 5 bases and J gave up 5 bases; unmatched junction bases: 8. CDR3 in DNA: TGTGCCAGCAGCCCCGTAGGGAGGGAGGAGACCCAGTACTTC. It is translated as CASSPVGREETQYF.

V gene TRBV2 combines with J gene TRBJ1-4; 8 bases align to TRBD1. The CDR3 length is 13 residues. Germline V gene data show CDR1 as SNHLY and CDR2 as FYNNEI. Losses at the gene ends were 4 bases for V and 5 bases for J; bases not matched to a gene: 0. CDR3 sequence reads: CASSGTGNEKLFF. CDR3 in DNA: TGTGCCAGCAGTGGGACAGGGAATGAAAAACTGTTTTTT.

CDR3 sequence: CASSLESGLNQPQHF. The CDR3 DNA sequence: TGTGCCAGCAGCTTAGAGTCCGGACTCAATCAGCCCCAGCATTTT. V is TRBV7-9 and J is TRBJ1-5; D gene uncertain. The CDR3 is 15 residues long. Germline CDR1 is SEHNR and CDR2 is FQNEAQ (reference sequence). The ends were cut back, 1 base at V and 3 bases at J, with 10 bases in the middle.

This clone was recorded a few times. The rearrangement uses TRBV3-1 (or the pseudogene TRBV3-2) and TRBJ2-7; a weak D match, TRBD1 (5 bases). CDR3 length equals 12 residues. V lost 4 bases, J lost 7 bases, and 11 bases lay in between. The germline gives CDR1 LGHDT, CDR2 YNNKEL (reference sequence). The CDR3 reads CASSLLGDEQYF. The CDR3 nucleotides are TGTGCCAGCAGCCTTCTAGGGGATGAGCAGTACTTC.

V and J are TRBV5-5 and TRBJ2-2, with D perhaps TRBD2 (6 bases). The germline CDR1 and CDR2 sequences are SGHKS and YYEKEE (reference sequence). V lost 1 base to trimming and J lost 2 bases, with 9 bases between them. The CDR3 has 15 residues. The CDR3 is CASSLLAANTGELFF. As DNA, the CDR3 is TGTGCCAGCAGCTTGTTAGCGGCAAACACCGGGGAGCTGTTTTTT.

The V gene is TRBV5-1, the J gene TRBJ1-1; TRBD1 is a possible D gene (5 bases). The germline CDR1 and CDR2 sequences are SGHRS and YFSETQ. The ends were cut back, 4 bases at V and 5 bases at J, with 15 bases in the middle. The CDR3 spans 14 residues. In nucleotides, the CDR3 is TGCGCCAGCAGCCCCGGCCGGGGGGGAACTGAAGCTTTCTTT. Protein sequence: CASSPGRGGTEAFF.